This entry describes one TCR beta chain. The specificity of this receptor is unknown. The input lacks base qualities; no much larger clone sits a single base away. The immunoSEQ hsTCRB v3.0 assay was used at survey level resolution to sequence the TRB variable region. The targeted TRB sequencing depth was about 40,000-55,000 T-cell genomes per sample. An Illumina MiSeq with a v3 150-cycle kit was used to sequence the pooled TRB libraries. Regarding the original processing steps: Repertoire analysis ran in R within a reproducible Nextflow workflow covering QC, data transformation and analysis. LymphoSeq2, an R package for exploring AIRR-Seq data, was used to implement the custom analyses. A few samples yielding fewer than 5000 total TRB sequences were excluded, leaving over 150 analyzed HIV repertoires. Among the approximately 200 retained HIV repertoires, 55 to 65 were collected before ART initiation and fewer than 150 were collected after ART initiation. Repertoires were downsampled to 5000 TRB nucleotide sequences, and summary statistics were averaged over 100 downsampling iterations. The analysis kept only TRB sequences whose CDR3 regions were at least seven amino acids long. Diversity was measured with a Shannon entropy-derived clonality score and the Gini coefficient. In the repertoire networks, any two of the top 5000 CDR3 amino acid sequences were connected whenever the two sequences differed by an edit distance of one. For TRB CDR3 amino acid sequences, antigen specificity groups and MHC restriction were predicted with GLIPH2. To flag known CMV, EBV, HIV or tissue antigen associations, CDR3 amino acid sequences were matched against VDJdb and McPAS-TCR. Pre-ART, post-ART and control groups were compared with Wilcoxon signed-rank tests and Holm-Bonferroni correction. The source is immuneACCESS, and TCRdb retained only in-frame sequences with V and J called. Part of the clones is not carried over; for the studies checked, unresolved V genes explain less than half of this, and the remainder is unexplained. V and J calls and clone size are given by that table; D and trimming were obtained from the DNA. In all, the sample holds 25,000 to 35,000 clones, and 80% to 90% of those were seen once. The top ten clones comprise around 3.7% of the sample.

Participants were included only if at least one PBMC sample before ART initiation and at least two post-ART samples were available. Treatment was received in the United States of America by all participants with HIV. Before DNA extraction, cryopreserved samples of roughly 1-10 million PBMC were thawed and washed. At the time of the earliest PBMC sample for each participant with HIV, ages ranged from about 20 to 54 years. PBMC samples from each participant spanned 1-4 timepoints before ART initiation and 2-8 timepoints after ART initiation, with a median of 7 samples. Serial HIV viral load, CD4+ T-cell count, ART history and demographic data were obtained for every participant. Genomic DNA was extracted from unsorted PBMC with a Qiagen kit on a QIAcube, processed in batches of 12 samples. The sample comes from a study of long-term antiretroviral therapy in people with HIV (dated by TCRdb to between 2021 and 2023). Regarding the research as a whole: The earliest samples were collected about a decade before the 2015 WHO recommendation for immediate ART, when ART was typically delayed until CD4 counts fell. A retrospective serial study tested whether changes in peripheral blood TRB repertoire composition and diversity were associated with ART initiation and durable HIV suppression. From some 30 adults with confirmed HIV infection, the cohort provided 150 to 200 cryopreserved PBMC samples, gathered serially across a mean of around six years (range 1-12). Among the approximately 32 participants with HIV, eleven to twelve were female. No cross-contamination during QIAcube processing was shown when test extractions of a monoclonal T-cell line were performed alongside about 30 polyclonal samples. Overall results and qualifications from the work: The samples span the years 2004 to 2017, and the ART regimens used may be less effective than current regimens. The repertoire was dominated across all time points by expanded TRB clones identified before ART initiation, although this dominance was seen to fluctuate and to decrease in many PLHIV after ART. Narrower CDR3 length ranges were observed in HIV repertoires than in controls, and an antigen-experienced repertoire with only a slight naive shift after ART was suggested by the network structure. ART initiation was associated with a significant increase in TRB diversity, but diversity stayed significantly below transplant donor controls even after long-term ART. Owing to limited PBMC availability, only the TCR beta chain was sequenced, without alpha chain pairing. Because cell numbers in pre-ART samples were limited, unsorted PBMC were profiled instead of sorted CD4+ and CD8+ T cells. Inferences about post-ART repertoire changes were limited because no data were available on ART adherence, viral resistance or therapy changes.

The CDR3 holds 14 amino acids from the cysteine to the phenylalanine. Of the read, only the CDR3 DNA is kept; its 42 bases are in frame from base 1. Taken from the germline V gene, the CDR1 and CDR2 loops are SNHLY and FYNNEI. Relative to germline, V is 5 bases shorter and J is 5 bases shorter, with 16 bases between their ends. The sequence was collected from a man aged 18 to 29 with HIV. The sequenced sample was unsorted PBMCs, obtained 0.8 years before starting antiretroviral therapy. This sequence uses TRBV2 and TRBJ2-7; the D gene remains uncertain. In nucleotides, the sequence is TGTGCCAGCAGTCAGAAAACGACTGGTAACGAGCAGTACTTC. It is translated as CASSQKTTGNEQYF.